This T cell receptor (beta chain) was documented in a study of shared clonotypes between healthy human individuals (dated by TCRdb to about 2020). Regarding the research as a whole: A few men and a couple of women, aged 18 to 49 years, made up the cohort. For each donor, CD4 naive and CD4 memory were each given three plates, CD8 naive was given two plates, and CD8 memory was given one plate. To estimate repertoire size and how much clonotype sharing occurs between individuals, the study deeply sequenced the blood TCR repertoires of five healthy adults. To increase sequencing depth and limit assay-specific biases, TCR repertoire library preparation and sequencing were carried out by different laboratories using diverse techniques. Per donor, leukapheresis produced somewhere between about 0.94 and 10 billion PBMCs.

General conclusions and limits of the study: Sharing across several donors was observed for approximately 5% of naive CD4, less than 4% of naive CD8, about 2.3% of memory CD4, and roughly 0.4% of memory CD8 clonotypes. Clonotypes shared by all four sorted-subset donors showed higher generation probabilities than non-shared clonotypes. Sampling was restricted to blood, and TCR repertoires in tissue are likely to differ from TCR repertoires in blood. Rarefaction of sorted-subset datasets indicated incomplete sequencing despite the large sequencing depth. Because the study included only a small number of donors, the genetic and exposure-history diversity represented was limited. Naive subsets generally had larger estimated clonotype richness than memory subsets. Based on pairwise subsampling, the degree of clonotype sharing among donors was expected to be affected by sequencing depth.

With regard to this clone: This clone's antigen is unknown. No base quality information exists; no much larger clone differs at one position.

Donors were healthy HIV-negative adults with no recently reported acute infections or vaccinations. Every donor was a Caucasian adult residing in Nashville, Tennessee, USA. CD4+ T cells were enriched through magnetic negative selection, after which naive cells were positively selected on CD45RA and the remaining negative fraction served as the memory subset. Blood was collected by leukapheresis, and PBMCs were isolated by Ficoll-Histopaque density gradient centrifugation and then cryopreserved in liquid nitrogen vapor phase. Analytical flow cytometry was used to check the purity and quantity of every magnetically sorted T cell population. Genomic DNA was isolated from every sorted fraction and measured by UV absorbance on a Nanodrop 2000c. TCR CDR3 regions were amplified from genomic DNA by multiplex PCR using the deep immunoSEQ assay. Extracted genomic DNA from each cell subset was distributed evenly across all wells of several immunoSEQ 96-well plates, and each plate was treated as a replicate. For sorted subsets, each replicate PCR was loaded with around 220 ng genomic DNA, equivalent to about 33,000 T cell genomes. Purified libraries were measured with a Qubit 3.0 fluorometer, size-checked on a Bioanalyzer 2100, and measured again with the KAPA Library Quantification kit. A separate single-read 150-cycle Illumina NextSeq 550 flow cell was used to sequence each immunoSEQ 96-well plate. The original methods were these. Because the immunoSEQ output included only junctional sequences and no quality scores, the filtering could not be the same as the filtering used for full-length reads. Sequences were annotated with PyIR, a Python wrapper for IgBLAST v1.9, and V/J genes and CDR3 were assigned using IMGT germline references. Reads were filtered out if the reads had weak V/J assignments (E-value above 1e-6), no CDR3, stop codons, out-of-frame junctions, or ambiguous translated residues. V3J clonotypes were defined as sequences sharing the same inferred V gene, J gene, and CDR3 amino acid sequence. Percentage overlap between repertoires was computed as shared unique clonotypes divided by the size of the smaller repertoire. RTK rarefaction, the Chao1 estimator, and Recon v2.1 estimates of unobserved clonotypes were used to assess repertoire richness. OLGA was used to compute generation probabilities for all TCRbeta clonotypes that the gDNA method yielded from several donors. TCRdb holds this immuneACCESS table with in-frame rearrangements only. Some clones are missing; in checked studies, unresolved V genes explain under half, and the rest has no known cause. That table is the source of V, J and clone size, and D and trimming were worked out from the DNA. The sample data list 950,000 to 1,100,000 clones, and approximately 80% of these were observed just once. Of the sample, under 0.8% falls within the top ten clones.

The CDR3 runs 17 amino acids, cysteine and phenylalanine included. Only the CDR3 DNA stays, 51 bases, in frame from base 1. The chain joins TRBV12-2 to TRBJ1-2. TRBV12-2 is given as a pseudogene. The clonotype comes from a young man in good health. Some clones in this sample may be carry-over from other donors' samples. Sample: memory CD4+ T cells from PBMCs. The cell subset or site label, read with the paper, signifies: CD45RA-negative fraction. In nucleotide form, the sequence is TGTGCAAGTCGCTTAGACCCGAGGAGCCAGGGACCGGCGGGCTACACCTTC. Its translation reads: CASRLDPRSQGPAGYTF.